This T cell receptor beta chain was profiled in a study of cytomegalovirus exposure and HLA in healthy donors. Study-level background: According to later analysis, the same platform produced the approximately 120 validation and 666 first-cohort repertoires. Whole-study findings and limits: Most TCR sequences were seen very rarely across donors, but some public TCRs occurred in many.

Germline CDR1 WNHNN, CDR2 SYGVQD (reference sequence). The CDR3 is 12 amino acids. Trimming removed 5 bases from V and 6 bases from J; junction bases left unmatched: 2. While the first cohort had 600 to 850 subjects, the donors belonged to the separate validation cohort of roughly 130 subjects. This clone was detected a few times. The target antigen is unknown. Libraries were prepared by immunoSEQ multiplex PCR; TCRdb keeps only in-frame clonotypes and omits some of them. The sample shows 300,000 to 450,000 clones, more than 80% of them seen only once. The chain recombines TRBV10-1 with TRBJ2-7; 9 nucleotides agree with TRBD2. Sequencing was carried out using PBMCs. The clonotype comes from a woman aged 18-29 years in good health and CMV-seronegative. The CDR3 spells CASSLTSGEQYF. The DNA of the CDR3 is TGCGCCAGCAGTTTGACTAGCGGCGAGCAGTACTTC.